Included here is one TCR beta chain sequence, with context. What it recognizes is unknown. Using immunoSEQ multiplex PCR, the repertoire was profiled, and TCRdb retains in-frame clones only, with some absent. The repertoire holds over 150,000 clones, with 90% to 95% as singletons. This entry comes from a study of T cell responses to AZD1222 COVID-19 vaccine. Overall study results and limits: Baseline serology detected seropositivity in only a handful of AZD1222 recipients. Variant regions that are unmutated are reportedly the target of nearly half of spike-specific TCRs.

CDR3 size: 13 residues. Trimming removed 5 bases at V and 7 bases at J, with 12 bases between. Germline CDR1 is MNHEY and CDR2 is SVGAGI. This receptor was identified in an adult who received the MenACWY meningococcal vaccine as a control. The genes are TRBV6-5 and TRBJ1-5; TRBD1 is a possible D gene (5 bases). This sample comprised peripheral blood, obtained 28 days after the second dose of the MenACWY control vaccine. CDR3 sequence reads: CASSTRDRQPQHF. For the CDR3, the DNA is TGTGCCAGCAGTACCCGGGACCGCCAGCCCCAGCATTTT.